The 20 T cell receptor beta chains in this list originate from one sample, sequenced in a study of CD8+ T cells in alopecia areata. RNA, once extracted, was reverse transcribed into cDNA for use as the sequencing template. The table came from immunoSEQ multiplex PCR; TCRdb's copy has only in-frame clones and leaves some out. The sample contains tens of thousands of clones, more than 40% of which appear only once. The source material was CD8+ T cells sorted from blood, sampled at week 0. The receptors derive from a human donor with alopecia areata.

This clone was detected only a few times. This chain links TRBV28 with TRBJ2-7; D is possibly TRBD1 (6 bases). Germline CDR1 and CDR2: MDHEN and SYDVKM. The CDR3 loop spans 12 amino acids. V lost 8 bases to trimming and J lost 2 bases, with 10 bases between them. The CDR3 reads CASGDKAYEQYF. CDR3 in DNA: TGTGCCAGCGGGGACAAGGCCTACGAGCAGTACTTC.

The table lists this clone with many counts. This sequence joins TRBV5-4 and TRBJ2-3; 11 bases agree with TRBD2. The V and J ends lost 6 bases and 5 bases, in that order; junction bases with no gene match: 8. Germline V CDR1 and CDR2: SGHNT, YYREEE (reference sequence). There are 15 residues in the CDR3. The DNA for the CDR3 is TGTGCCAGCACCGAACTAGCGGGAGAAGGAGATACGCAGTATTTT. This translates into CASTELAGEGDTQYF.

The V and J genes are TRBV29-1 and TRBJ1-2; no reliable D call. The germline V gene encodes CDR1 SQVTM and CDR2 ANQGSEA. With 8 bases removed from V and 0 bases from J, the gap between germline ends came to 13 bases. The CDR3 has 13 amino acids. The CDR3: CSITGGTNYGYTF. CDR3 sequence (DNA): TGCAGCATCACTGGCGGGACTAACTATGGCTACACCTTC.

The chain joins TRBV10-3 to TRBJ2-1, with 14 bases lining up with TRBD2. This CDR3 is 14 amino acids long. Unmatched junction bases numbered 6, after V lost 10 bases and J lost 7 bases. Germline V gene sequence: CDR1 ENHRY, CDR2 SYGVKD. CDR3 in amino acids: CATTGLAGGNEQFF. The CDR3 nucleotides read TGTGCCACCACCGGACTAGCGGGAGGAAATGAGCAGTTCTTC.

This clone has only a few counts. The rearrangement uses TRBV7-2 and TRBJ2-3, with TRBD2 matching over 7 bases. The CDR3 consists of 14 residues. CDR1 and CDR2 from the germline V gene are SGHTA and FQGNSA. Germline trimming cut 3 bases from V and 9 bases from J; bases unmatched to any gene: 9. CDR3 coding DNA: TGTGCCAGCAGCTTCGGCGGGGAGCGGGGAACGCAGTATTTT. Amino acid sequence: CASSFGGERGTQYF.

The rearrangement links TRBV28 to TRBJ2-7, with 11 bases identical to TRBD2. CDR3 length: 16 residues. Germline values: CDR1 MDHEN, CDR2 SYDVKM. V trimming: 6 bases; J trimming: 5 bases; junction bases outside the gene matches: 12. The CDR3 DNA sequence: TGTGCCAGCAGCTTACTAGCGGGAGCCCGGTCGGACGAGCAGTACTTC. Its translation: CASSLLAGARSDEQYF. The full variable domain, in which reference TRBV28 and TRBJ2-7 provide the parts outside the CDR3, is DVKVTQSSRYLVKRTGEKVFLECVQDMDHENMFWYRQDPGLGLRLIYFSYDVKMKEKGDIPEGYSVSREKKERFSLILESASTNQTSMYLCASSLLAGARSDEQYFGPGTRLTVT.

By proportion, this clone is medium-sized. The chain uses TRBV23-1 and TRBJ1-1, with 7 bases aligning to TRBD1. TRBV23-1 is given ORF status, its function remaining uncertain. The CDR3 totals 13 residues. V shed 9 bases and J 5 bases; nucleotides not matched to a gene: 9. CDR3 sequence reads: CASRGPPRTEAFF. Written as DNA, the CDR3 is TGCGCCAGTAGGGGGCCGCCAAGGACTGAAGCTTTCTTT.

The gene calls are TRBV4-1 and TRBJ2-7; 10 bases are a match to TRBD1. Losses at the gene ends were 3 bases for V and 5 bases for J; bases not matched to a gene: 10. The CDR3 contains 16 residues. The germline gives CDR1 MGHRA, CDR2 YSYEKL. The CDR3 sequence is CASSQEGTGAPDEQYF. As DNA, the CDR3 is TGCGCCAGCAGCCAGGAAGGGACAGGGGCCCCGGACGAGCAGTACTTC.

The chain has TRBV5-6 and TRBJ2-2; D unclear. Trimming took off 4 bases at V and 1 base at J, with 8 bases between the two ends. The CDR3 extends over 14 amino acids. Germline assignment: CDR1 SGHDT and CDR2 YYEEEE. The CDR3 sequence is CASSPQQNTGELFF. The CDR3 DNA reads TGTGCCAGCAGCCCTCAGCAGAACACCGGGGAGCTGTTTTTT. Combining the CDR3 with reference TRBV5-6 and TRBJ2-2 gives the whole variable domain DAGVTQSPTHLIKTRGQQVTLRCSPKSGHDTVSWYQQALGQGPQFIFQYYEEEERQRGNFPDRFSGHQFPNYSSELNVNALLLGDSALYLCASSPQQNTGELFFGEGSRLTVL.

This chain connects TRBV2 to TRBJ2-1; D remains unclear. This CDR3 region has 11 residues. Trimming removed 7 bases from V and 8 bases from J, with 9 bases in between. Germline V gene sequence: CDR1 SNHLY, CDR2 FYNNEI. The CDR3 DNA is TGTGCCAGCACTGGAAGGGATGAGCAGTTCTTC. As protein: CASTGRDEQFF.

This clone was detected many times. This chain connects TRBV27 to TRBJ2-7, with 14 bases aligning to TRBD2. CDR3 size: 15 residues. The V gene end was trimmed by 6 bases and the J gene end by 2 bases; junction bases not matched to a gene: 3. Germline loops: CDR1 MNHEY, CDR2 SMNVEV (reference sequence). The CDR3 loop is CASSPGLAGAYEQYF. Here the CDR3 DNA reads TGTGCCAGCAGCCCGGGACTAGCGGGGGCCTACGAGCAGTACTTC.

The gene calls are TRBV6-6 and TRBJ2-7; 9 bases match TRBD2. Germline V gene data show CDR1 as MNHNY and CDR2 as SVGAGI (reference sequence). V lost 7 bases and J lost 5; bases outside the gene matches: 12. The CDR3 extends over 15 amino acids. CDR3 coding DNA: TGTGCCAGCACGAAGACTACTAGCGGGTTCAACGAGCAGTACTTC. Translated: CASTKTTSGFNEQYF.

This chain links TRBV27 with TRBJ2-5; D is perhaps TRBD1 (6 bases). The CDR3 runs 13 residues. V lost 10 bases, J lost 5 bases, and 17 bases lay in between. Germline CDR1 MNHEY, CDR2 SMNVEV (reference sequence). This chain's CDR3 is CAIGDTLPETQYF. The CDR3 region has the DNA TGTGCCATCGGGGACACTCTTCCGGAGACCCAGTACTTC.

This clone was counted between two and nine times. The V and J genes are TRBV6-6 and TRBJ2-7; D unresolved. Germline V gene lookup returns CDR1 MNHNY and CDR2 SVGAGI (reference sequence). Trimming removed 6 bases from V and 3 bases from J, with 9 bases in between. The CDR3 covers 12 residues. DNA for the CDR3: TGTGCCAGCAGCTCCGGTAGCTACGAGCAGTACTTC. It translates to CASSSGSYEQYF.

The chain couples TRBV7-9 to TRBJ2-3; D unclear. The CDR3 covers 15 residues. V gave up 5 bases and J gave up 0 bases, with 12 bases separating them. The germline gives CDR1 SEHNR, CDR2 FQNEAQ (reference sequence). CDR3 in amino acids: CASSLLSTSTDTQYF. The CDR3 bases are TGTGCCAGCAGCCTACTATCGACTAGCACAGATACGCAGTATTTT.

This chain connects TRBV7-2 to TRBJ2-3, with D possibly called TRBD1 or TRBD2 (5 bases each). The V gene's germline CDR1 is SGHTA and CDR2 FQGNSA. The CDR3 covers 13 residues. The V end lost 5 bases, the J end lost 6 bases, and 12 bases lay between the germline ends. CDR3 DNA: TGTGCCAGCAGCACTAATTGGGGGGATACGCAGTATTTT. Its translation is CASSTNWGDTQYF.

This clone was found a few times. The genes are TRBV14 and TRBJ2-2; TRBD1 matches at 8 bases. V lost 1 base, J lost 2 bases, and 3 bases stayed unmatched. This CDR3 is built from 16 residues. The germline V gene has CDR1 SGHDN and CDR2 FVKESK. CDR3 nucleotides: TGTGCCAGCAGCCAAGTTGGGACAGGAAACACCGGGGAGCTGTTTTTT. Protein: CASSQVGTGNTGELFF.

This clone was counted only a few times. This chain connects TRBV7-2 to TRBJ2-4, with no clear D. V was cut by 3 bases and J by 12 bases, with 21 bases left in between. The CDR3 length is 15 residues. Germline loops: CDR1 SGHTA, CDR2 FQGNSA. The CDR3 loop is CASSLNGPYSSDQYF. CDR3 coding DNA: TGTGCCAGCAGCTTGAATGGGCCTTACAGCTCCGATCAGTACTTC.

This clone was seen a handful of times. This chain uses TRBV6-1 with TRBJ1-1; a weak D match, TRBD1 (5 bases). Germline values: CDR1 MNHNS, CDR2 SASEGT. Deletions cut 3 bases from V and 7 bases from J, with 6 bases between. The CDR3 is 11 residues long. CDR3 region: CASSDDSEAFF. The CDR3 region has the DNA TGTGCCAGCAGTGATGACAGTGAAGCTTTCTTT.

The rearrangement links TRBV29-1 to TRBJ2-7; possible D gene TRBD2, 6 bases. CDR1 is SQVTM and CDR2 is ANQGSEA in the germline V gene. This CDR3 has 12 amino acids. With 7 bases removed from V and 0 bases from J, the gap between germline ends came to 10 bases. The CDR3 sequence: CSGGDGSYEQYF. The CDR3 DNA reads TGCAGCGGGGGGGACGGCTCCTACGAGCAGTACTTC.